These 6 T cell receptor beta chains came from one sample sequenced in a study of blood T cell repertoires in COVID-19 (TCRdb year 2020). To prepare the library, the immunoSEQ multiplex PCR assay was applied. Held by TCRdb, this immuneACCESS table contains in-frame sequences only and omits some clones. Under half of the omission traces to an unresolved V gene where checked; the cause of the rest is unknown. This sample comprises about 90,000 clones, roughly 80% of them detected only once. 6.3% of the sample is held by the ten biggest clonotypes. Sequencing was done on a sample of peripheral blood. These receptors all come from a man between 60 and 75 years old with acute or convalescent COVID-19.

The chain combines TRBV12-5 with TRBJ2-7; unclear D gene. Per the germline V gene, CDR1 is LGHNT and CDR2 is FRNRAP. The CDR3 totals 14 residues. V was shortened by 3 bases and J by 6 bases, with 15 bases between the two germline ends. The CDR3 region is CASGFSRLGGEQYF. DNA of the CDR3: TGTGCTAGTGGTTTTTCTCGACTCGGCGGCGAGCAGTACTTC.

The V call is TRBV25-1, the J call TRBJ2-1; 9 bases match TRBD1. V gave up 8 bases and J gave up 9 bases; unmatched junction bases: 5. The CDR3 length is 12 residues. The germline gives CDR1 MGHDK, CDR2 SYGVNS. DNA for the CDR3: TGTGCCAGCCGACCGGGACAGGGTGAGCAGTTCTTC. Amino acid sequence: CASRPGQGEQFF.

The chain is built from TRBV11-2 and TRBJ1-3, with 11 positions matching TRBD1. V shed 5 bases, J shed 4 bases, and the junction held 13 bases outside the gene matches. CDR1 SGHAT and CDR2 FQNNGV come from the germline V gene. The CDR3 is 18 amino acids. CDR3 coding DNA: TGTGCCAGCAGCCCCGGACAGGGGGCATGGACTTTAGGAAACACCATATATTTT. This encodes CASSPGQGAWTLGNTIYF.

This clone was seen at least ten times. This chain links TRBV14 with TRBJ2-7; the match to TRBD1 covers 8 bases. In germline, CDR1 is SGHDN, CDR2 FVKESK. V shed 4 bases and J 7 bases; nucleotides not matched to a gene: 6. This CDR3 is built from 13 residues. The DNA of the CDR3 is TGTGCCAGCAGCCTAAGACAGGGGAAAGAGCAGTACTTC. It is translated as CASSLRQGKEQYF.

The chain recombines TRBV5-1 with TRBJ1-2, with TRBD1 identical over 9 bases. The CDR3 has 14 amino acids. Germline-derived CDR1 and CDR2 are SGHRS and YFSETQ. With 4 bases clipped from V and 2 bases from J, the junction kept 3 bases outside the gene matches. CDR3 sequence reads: CASSPDRGNYGYTF. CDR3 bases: TGCGCCAGCAGCCCCGACAGGGGGAACTATGGCTACACCTTC.

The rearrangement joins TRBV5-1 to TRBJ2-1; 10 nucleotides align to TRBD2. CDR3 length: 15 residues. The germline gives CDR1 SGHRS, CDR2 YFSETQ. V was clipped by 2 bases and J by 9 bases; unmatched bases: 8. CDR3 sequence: CASSFPAGGSVEQFF. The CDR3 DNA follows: TGCGCCAGCAGCTTTCCAGCGGGGGGGTCGGTTGAGCAGTTCTTC.